These 7 T cell receptor beta chains originate from one sample sequenced in a study of Tregs in tolerant kidney transplant recipients. Assay: immunoSEQ multiplex PCR; the TCRdb copy retains only in-frame clones and omits some. The sample totals about 48,000 clones; its top ten clones hold roughly 0.85%. Sequenced material: CD4+ T cells from blood, taken before the transplant. These TCRs come from a human donor who received a combined kidney and bone marrow transplant.

Details on this clone: Read data end 3 residues before the CDR3 end; the end is taken from the germline J gene. The chain couples TRBV20-1 to TRBJ2-3; 11 bases line up with TRBD2. The CDR3 is made up of 17 amino acids. From germline, CDR1 is DFQATT and CDR2 SNEGSKA (reference sequence). The J segment lost 5 bases and the V segment lost 1 base, leaving 11 bases of the junction unmatched. The sequenced part of the CDR3 DNA is TGCAGTGCTAGAGGGTTGGTAGCGGGAGGGCCGGGAGATACG. It translates to CSARGLVAGGPGDT. The complete CDR3 protein is CSARGLVAGGPGDTQYF.

A note on this clone: The CDR3 is cut off 3 residues early in the read; its end comes from the germline J gene. The gene calls are TRBV18 and TRBJ1-6; D possibly corresponds to TRBD1 (5 bases). The length of the CDR3 is 15 residues. V was pared by 0 bases and J by 10 bases, with 13 bases between. CDR1 and CDR2 from the germline V gene are KGHSH and LQKENI. CDR3 DNA (partial): TGTGCCAGCTCACCACCGCAGGGTGAGGGATCACCC. Encoded protein: CASSPPQGEGSP. The whole CDR3 is CASSPPQGEGSPLHF.

Comments on this clone: Sequencing ends 3 residues short of the CDR3 end; the germline J gene provides the rest. The chain is built from TRBV20-1 and TRBJ2-5; D possibly uses TRBD1 or TRBD2 (5 bases each). CDR3 length equals 12 residues. V lost 6 bases, J lost 0 bases, and 8 bases lay in between. CDR1 is DFQATT and CDR2 is SNEGSKA in the germline V gene (reference sequence). This chain's CDR3 is CSARGDQETQYF. The part of the CDR3 DNA that was read is TGCAGTGCCCGAGGGGACCAAGAGACC.

Note on this clone: The read gets to within 3 residues of the CDR3 end, and the germline J gene fills in the rest. The V call is TRBV19, the J call TRBJ1-4, with 8 bases aligning to TRBD1. The germline CDR1 and CDR2 sequences are LNHDA and SQIVND (reference sequence). The CDR3 runs 15 residues. With 5 bases clipped from V and 5 bases from J, the junction kept 7 bases outside the gene matches. The CDR3 spells CASSAGQALNEKLFF. CDR3 DNA, as far as it was read: TGTGCCAGTAGTGCGGGACAGGCTTTAAATGAAAAA. Variable domain in full (rest from reference TRBV19 and TRBJ1-4): DGGITQSPKYLFRKEGQNVTLSCEQNLNHDAMYWYRQDPGQGLRLIYYSQIVNDFQKGDIAEGYSVSREKKESFPLTVTSAQKNPTAFYLCASSAGQALNEKLFFGSGTQLSVL.

CDR3 bases read: TGCAGTGCGGGGGGGACGGGGGAAAACATT. Its protein product is CSAGGTGENI. The full-length CDR3 reads as CSAGGTGENIQYF. V and J are TRBV20-1 and TRBJ2-4; 7 bases match TRBD2. The CDR3 goes on 3 residues after the read ends, and that part is filled in from the germline J gene. The CDR3 loop spans 13 amino acids. V lost 6 bases, J lost 5 bases, and 7 bases stayed unmatched. Per germline, CDR1 DFQATT and CDR2 SNEGSKA (reference sequence).

Comment on this clone: The read terminates 3 residues before the CDR3 end, so the remaining end is supplied by the germline J gene. The V and J genes are TRBV5-1 and TRBJ2-1; 13 nucleotides line up with TRBD2. CDR1 is SGHRS and CDR2 is YFSETQ in the germline V gene. This CDR3 is 18 amino acids long. The V segment lost 3 bases and the J segment 2 bases; nucleotides outside the gene matches: 8. The sequenced part of the CDR3 DNA is TGCGCCAGCAGCTACCTTACTAGCGGGAGGGCCACCTACAATGAG. It codes for CASSYLTSGRATYNE. The full CDR3 is CASSYLTSGRATYNEQFF.

Comment on this clone: The CDR3 is cut off 3 residues early in the read; its end comes from the germline J gene. This sequence joins TRBV6-2 or TRBV6-3 and TRBJ1-2; D perhaps matches TRBD1 (6 bases). This CDR3 is built from 14 residues. V was cut by 0 bases and J by 4 bases, with 9 bases left in between. Germline CDR1 and CDR2: MNHEY and SVGEGT. The DNA read from the CDR3 is TGTGCCAGCAGTTACTCCGGACAGATCTATGGC. Its protein product is CASSYSGQIYG. The whole CDR3 sequence reads CASSYSGQIYGYTF.